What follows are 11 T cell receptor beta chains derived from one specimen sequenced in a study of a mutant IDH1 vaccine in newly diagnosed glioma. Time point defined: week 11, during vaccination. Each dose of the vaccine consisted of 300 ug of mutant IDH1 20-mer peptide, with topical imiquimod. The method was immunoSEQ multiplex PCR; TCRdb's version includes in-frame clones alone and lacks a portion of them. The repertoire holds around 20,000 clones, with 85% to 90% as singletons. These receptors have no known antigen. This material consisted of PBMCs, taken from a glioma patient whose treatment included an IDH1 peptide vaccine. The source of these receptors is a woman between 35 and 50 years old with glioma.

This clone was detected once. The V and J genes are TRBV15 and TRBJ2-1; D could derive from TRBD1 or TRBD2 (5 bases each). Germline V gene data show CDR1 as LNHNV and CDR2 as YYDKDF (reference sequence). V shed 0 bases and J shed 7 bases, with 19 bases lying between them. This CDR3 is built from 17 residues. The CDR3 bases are TGTGCCACCAGCAGAGAGCGTCACGGGGCCGAGGAAAATGAGCAGTTCTTC. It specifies CATSRERHGAEENEQFF.

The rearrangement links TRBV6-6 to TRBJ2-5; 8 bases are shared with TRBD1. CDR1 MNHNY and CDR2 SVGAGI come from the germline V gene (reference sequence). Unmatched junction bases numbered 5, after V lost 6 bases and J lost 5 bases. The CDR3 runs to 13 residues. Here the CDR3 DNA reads TGTGCCAGCAGCTCAGGGGGCTGGGAGACCCAGTACTTC. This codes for CASSSGGWETQYF.

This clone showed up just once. The CDR3 loop is CASSPLQGTGNTIYF. For the CDR3, the DNA is TGTGCCAGCAGCCCGCTTCAGGGAACCGGAAACACCATATATTTT. The chain recombines TRBV9 with TRBJ1-3, with D possibly matching TRBD1 (5 bases). CDR3 size: 15 residues. From germline, CDR1 is SGDLS and CDR2 YYNGEE. With 4 bases removed from V and 4 bases from J, the gap between germline ends came to 15 bases.

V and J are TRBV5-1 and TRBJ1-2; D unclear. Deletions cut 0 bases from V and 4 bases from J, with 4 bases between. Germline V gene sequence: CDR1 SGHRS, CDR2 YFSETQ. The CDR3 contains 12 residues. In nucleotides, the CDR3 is TGCGCCAGCAGCTTGGACAGCTATGGCTACACCTTC. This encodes CASSLDSYGYTF. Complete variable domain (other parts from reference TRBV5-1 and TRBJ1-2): KAGVTQTPRYLIKTRGQQVTLSCSPISGHRSVSWYQQTPGQGLQFLFEYFSETQRNKGNFPGRFSGRQFSNSRSEMNVSTLELGDSALYLCASSLDSYGYTFGSGTRLTVV.

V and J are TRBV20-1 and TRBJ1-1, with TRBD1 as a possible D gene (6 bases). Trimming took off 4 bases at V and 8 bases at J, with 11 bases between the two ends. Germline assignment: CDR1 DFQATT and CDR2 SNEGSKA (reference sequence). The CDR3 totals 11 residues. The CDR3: CSAKGGTEAFF. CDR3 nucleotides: TGCAGTGCTAAAGGGGGAACAGAAGCTTTCTTT.

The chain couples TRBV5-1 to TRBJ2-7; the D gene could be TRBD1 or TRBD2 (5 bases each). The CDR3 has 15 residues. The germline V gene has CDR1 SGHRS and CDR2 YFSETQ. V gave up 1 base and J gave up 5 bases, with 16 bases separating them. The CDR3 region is CASSLFRAGQDEQYF. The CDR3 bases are TGCGCCAGCAGCTTGTTCAGGGCGGGCCAGGACGAGCAGTACTTC.

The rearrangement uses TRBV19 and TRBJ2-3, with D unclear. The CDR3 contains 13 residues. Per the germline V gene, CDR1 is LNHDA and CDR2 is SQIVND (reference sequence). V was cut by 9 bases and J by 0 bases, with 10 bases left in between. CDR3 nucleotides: TGTGCCAGCGGATTTGTGAGCACAGATACGCAGTATTTT. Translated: CASGFVSTDTQYF.

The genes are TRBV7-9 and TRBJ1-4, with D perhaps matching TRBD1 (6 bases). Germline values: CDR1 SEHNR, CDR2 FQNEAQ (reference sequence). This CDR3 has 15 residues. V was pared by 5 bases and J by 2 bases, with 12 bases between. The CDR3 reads CASSPGDITNEKLFF. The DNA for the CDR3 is TGTGCCAGCAGCCCGGGGGACATTACTAATGAAAAACTGTTTTTT.

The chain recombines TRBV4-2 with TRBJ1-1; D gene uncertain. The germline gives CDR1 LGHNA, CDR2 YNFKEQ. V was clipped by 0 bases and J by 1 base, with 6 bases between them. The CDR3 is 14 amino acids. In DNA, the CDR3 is TGTGCCAGCAGCCAAGACAGGCCGAACACTGAAGCTTTCTTT. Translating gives CASSQDRPNTEAFF.

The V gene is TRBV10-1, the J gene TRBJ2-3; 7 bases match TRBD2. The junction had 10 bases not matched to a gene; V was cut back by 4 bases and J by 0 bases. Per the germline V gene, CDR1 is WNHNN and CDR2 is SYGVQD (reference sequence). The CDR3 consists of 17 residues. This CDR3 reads CASSGIGRSTSTDTQYF. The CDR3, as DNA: TGCGCCAGCAGTGGAATCGGGAGGTCTACTAGCACAGATACGCAGTATTTT.

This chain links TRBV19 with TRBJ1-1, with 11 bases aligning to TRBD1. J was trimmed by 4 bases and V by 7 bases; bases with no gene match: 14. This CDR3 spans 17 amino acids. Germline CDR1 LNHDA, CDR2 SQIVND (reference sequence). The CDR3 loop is CASTLIKDRGPGTEAFF. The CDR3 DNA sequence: TGTGCCAGTACCCTGATCAAGGACAGGGGGCCCGGCACTGAAGCTTTCTTT.